This TCR beta chain stems from a study of neurological immune-mediated disorders. The authors made cDNA by 5'RACE with 10-nucleotide random UMIs. TCRdb called the 5' RACE reads again in MiXCR, with one record for every CDR3 protein. The sample comprises roughly 50,000 distinct CDR3 sequences, about 23% of which are singletons, and roughly 25% rests with the top ten. A blood bank in Maryland, USA, provided the volunteers who served as healthy controls. With V trimmed by 2 bases and J by 3 bases, 8 bases remained unmatched. The CDR3 runs 16 residues. The V gene's germline CDR1 is SGHTA and CDR2 FQGNSA. In this sample, this clonotype is large.

This sequence was found in a woman aged 70 to 79 in good health. Source material: PBMCs. The chain carries TRBV7-2 and TRBJ2-7, with 9 bases that match TRBD2. In nucleotides, the CDR3 is TGTGCCAGCAGCTTACGGGTGACTAGCGGAAGCTACGAGCAGTACTTC. Encoded protein: CASSLRVTSGSYEQYF.